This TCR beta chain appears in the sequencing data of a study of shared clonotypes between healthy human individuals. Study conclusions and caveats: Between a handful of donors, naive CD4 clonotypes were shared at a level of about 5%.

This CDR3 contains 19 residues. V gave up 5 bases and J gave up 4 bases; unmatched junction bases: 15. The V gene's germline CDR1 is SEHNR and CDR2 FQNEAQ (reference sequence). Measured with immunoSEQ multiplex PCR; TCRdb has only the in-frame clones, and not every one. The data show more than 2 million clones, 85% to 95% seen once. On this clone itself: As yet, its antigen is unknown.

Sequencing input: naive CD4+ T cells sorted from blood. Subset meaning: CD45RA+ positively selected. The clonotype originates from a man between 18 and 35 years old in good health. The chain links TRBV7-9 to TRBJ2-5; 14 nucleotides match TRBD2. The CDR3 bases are TGTGCCAGCAGCCCAAACCGACTAGCGGGAGGGAGGGACGGAGAGACCCAGTACTTC. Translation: CASSPNRLAGGRDGETQYF.